This entry lists 26 T cell receptor beta chains sequenced from one sample in a study of blood T cell repertoires in COVID-19. Here immunoSEQ multiplex PCR was the method, and the copy in TCRdb shows in-frame clones only, minus some. The sample has about 220,000 clones, 86% seen once. Sequenced sample: PBMCs or T cells enriched from blood (not recorded which). Receptors were obtained from a middle-aged woman with acute COVID-19.

This chain joins TRBV6-1 and TRBJ2-2; 7 bases agree with TRBD2. This CDR3 region has 16 residues. Trimming cost V 3 bases and J 0 bases; bases outside gene matches: 4. From germline, CDR1 is MNHNS and CDR2 SASEGT. CDR3 nucleotide sequence: TGTGCCAGCAGTGATCGTGGGGGGGCGAACACCGGGGAGCTGTTTTTT. This encodes CASSDRGGANTGELFF.

The rearrangement uses TRBV6-2 or TRBV6-3 and TRBJ2-1; D perhaps matches TRBD1 (6 bases). The germline V and J ends were trimmed by 3 bases and 8 bases, with 11 bases remaining between them. The CDR3 totals 13 residues. CDR1 and CDR2 from the germline V gene are MNHEY and SVGEGT. CDR3 nucleotides: TGTGCCAGCAGTTATGACAGGACATATGAGCAGTTCTTC. It specifies CASSYDRTYEQFF.

The rearrangement links TRBV5-4 to TRBJ2-3, with D perhaps TRBD2 (5 bases). CDR3 length equals 17 residues. Germline V gives CDR1 SGHNT, CDR2 YYREEE (reference sequence). Deletions cut 4 bases from V and 2 bases from J, with 20 bases between. CDR3 coding DNA: TGTGCCAGCAGCAGGTCAACTAGTAACGCCGCCACAGATACGCAGTATTTT. It codes for CASSRSTSNAATDTQYF. Looking up the rest from reference TRBV5-4 and TRBJ2-3 gives the full variable domain: ETGVTQSPTHLIKTRGQQVTLRCSSQSGHNTVSWYQQALGQGPQFIFQYYREEENGRGNFPPRFSGLQFPNYSSELNVNALELDDSALYLCASSRSTSNAATDTQYFGPGTRLTVL.

This sequence joins TRBV3-1 (or the pseudogene TRBV3-2) and TRBJ2-7; D possibly corresponds to TRBD1 (6 bases). The germline V gene has CDR1 LGHDT and CDR2 YNNKEL (reference sequence). The CDR3 is made up of 15 amino acids. V was pared by 0 bases and J by 9 bases, with 18 bases between. CDR3 sequence reads: CASSQEGTKVVRQYF. The CDR3 region has the DNA TGTGCCAGCAGCCAAGAGGGGACAAAGGTAGTACGGCAGTACTTC.

This chain joins TRBV7-2 and TRBJ2-1; 10 bases are a match to TRBD2. Germline V lookup: CDR1 SGHTA, CDR2 FQGNSA. V lost 4 bases to trimming and J lost 9 bases; unmatched junction nucleotides: 9. There are 15 residues in the CDR3. As DNA, the CDR3 is TGTGCCAGCAGCTCAGCGGGGGGGTGGTTGGGTGAGCAGTTCTTC. This encodes CASSSAGGWLGEQFF.

The V call is TRBV4-1, the J call TRBJ1-1; D unclear. V lost 0 bases and J lost 3, with 14 bases in between. This CDR3 has 16 amino acids. Germline CDR1 reads MGHRA; CDR2 reads YSYEKL. The CDR3: CASSQDPGIDYTEAFF. The CDR3 coding sequence is TGCGCCAGCAGCCAAGATCCGGGGATCGACTACACTGAAGCTTTCTTT.

The CDR3 sequence is CASSENTGNEQFF. The CDR3 region has the DNA TGCGCCAGCAGCGAAAATACTGGCAATGAGCAGTTCTTC. The chain combines TRBV5-1 with TRBJ2-1; D is undetermined. Trimming removed 4 bases at V and 6 bases at J, with 11 bases between. The CDR3 extends over 13 amino acids. From germline, CDR1 is SGHRS and CDR2 YFSETQ.

The V gene is TRBV6-5, the J gene TRBJ1-5; no firm D call. V lost 6 bases, J lost 7 bases, and 13 bases lay in between. This CDR3 is built from 13 residues. Germline V lookup: CDR1 MNHEY, CDR2 SVGAGI. CDR3 coding DNA: TGTGCCAGCAGCCATTTTGGGAGCCAGCCCCAGCATTTT. Translation: CASSHFGSQPQHF.

The rearrangement joins TRBV7-9 to TRBJ1-2; D unclear. Germline assignment: CDR1 SEHNR and CDR2 FQNEAQ (reference sequence). This CDR3 is 13 amino acids long. V lost 5 bases and J 3 bases, leaving 10 bases between the germline ends. CDR3 in DNA: TGTGCCAGCAGCCGCTTGGGCGACTATGGCTACACCTTC. Translating it yields CASSRLGDYGYTF.

CDR3 DNA sequence: TGTGCCAGCTCACCATCCAGGGGAGATACGCAGTATTTT. Its translation: CASSPSRGDTQYF. This chain joins TRBV18 and TRBJ2-3; tentatively, D is TRBD1 (6 bases). V was clipped by 2 bases and J by 5 bases, with 8 bases between them. CDR1 and CDR2 (germline): KGHSH, LQKENI. The length of the CDR3 is 13 residues.

This clone has only one observation. This rearrangement joins TRBV9 to TRBJ2-2; 7 bases agree with TRBD1. This CDR3 comprises 14 residues. Germline CDR1 reads SGDLS; CDR2 reads YYNGEE. Trimming cost V 3 bases and J 3 bases; bases outside gene matches: 2. For the CDR3, the DNA is TGTGCCAGCAGCGACGGACAGGACACCGGGGAGCTGTTTTTT. It translates to CASSDGQDTGELFF.

This clone was observed a single time. As DNA, the CDR3 is TGTGCCAGCAGTTACGGTGACATAGCCTACGAGCAGTACTTC. Protein sequence: CASSYGDIAYEQYF. The chain combines TRBV6-2 or TRBV6-3 with TRBJ2-7; no firm D call. The CDR3 loop spans 14 amino acids. Trimming stripped 2 bases from V and 2 bases from J, with 10 bases between. Germline V lookup: CDR1 MNHEY, CDR2 SVGEGT.

The V call is TRBV5-6, the J call TRBJ2-7, with 8 nucleotides matching TRBD1. Germline CDR1 reads SGHDT; CDR2 reads YYEEEE. J lost 4 bases, V lost 4 bases, and 10 bases had no gene match. The CDR3 length is 15 residues. The CDR3 region has the DNA TGTGCCAGCAGCCGACGGACAGGGTTAGTATACGAGCAGTACTTC. This encodes CASSRRTGLVYEQYF.

The V and J genes are TRBV10-3 and TRBJ1-4; TRBD1 matches at 8 bases. The germline CDR1 and CDR2 sequences are ENHRY and SYGVKD. The CDR3 loop spans 13 amino acids. Losses at the gene ends were 10 bases for V and 3 bases for J; bases not matched to a gene: 4. The CDR3 DNA is TGTGCCAGAGGACAGGGTGCTAATGAAAAACTGTTTTTT. It translates to CARGQGANEKLFF.

The chain has TRBV11-2 and TRBJ1-1; D is perhaps TRBD1 (6 bases). The V gene's germline CDR1 is SGHAT and CDR2 FQNNGV. The CDR3 has 16 amino acids. With 5 bases removed from V and 5 bases from J, the gap between germline ends came to 21 bases. CDR3 amino acids: CASSPVRGAKWTEAFF. The CDR3 DNA reads as TGTGCCAGCAGCCCGGTCCGGGGGGCGAAATGGACTGAAGCTTTCTTT.

The rearrangement joins TRBV30 to TRBJ1-5, with D possibly matching TRBD1 (6 bases). This CDR3 comprises 14 residues. Trimming pared 0 bases from V and 0 bases from J, leaving 6 bases between. The germline V gene encodes CDR1 GTSNPN and CDR2 SVGIG (reference sequence). In nucleotides, the CDR3 is TGTGCCTGGAGTGTAGGGGGTAGCAATCAGCCCCAGCATTTT. As protein: CAWSVGGSNQPQHF.

The chain has TRBV2 and TRBJ1-3; 7 nucleotides match TRBD1. Per germline, CDR1 SNHLY and CDR2 FYNNEI. The CDR3 runs 15 residues. The V gene end was trimmed by 7 bases and the J gene end by 2 bases; junction bases not matched to a gene: 8. For the CDR3, the DNA is TGTGCCAGCACTCTAGACAGGGCCGCTGGAAACACCATATATTTT. Protein product: CASTLDRAAGNTIYF.

The V and J genes are TRBV9 and TRBJ1-1; tentative D call: TRBD1 (6 bases). Germline V gene sequence: CDR1 SGDLS, CDR2 YYNGEE. V lost 3 bases and J 1 base, leaving 13 bases between the germline ends. CDR3 length: 15 residues. The CDR3 sequence is CASSEPGQKNTEAFF. Written as DNA, the CDR3 is TGTGCCAGCAGCGAGCCGGGACAAAAGAACACTGAAGCTTTCTTT.

The rearrangement joins TRBV19 to TRBJ1-4, with D uncertain. Trimming shortened V by 3 bases and J by 10 bases, and 18 bases separated the two germline ends. The CDR3 length is 15 residues. The germline gives CDR1 LNHDA, CDR2 SQIVND (reference sequence). Here the CDR3 reads CASSILTGVLVKLFF. The CDR3 nucleotides are TGTGCCAGTAGTATTCTCACCGGGGTTTTGGTAAAACTGTTTTTT.

The V gene is TRBV7-3, the J gene TRBJ2-3; unclear D gene. The CDR3 runs to 14 residues. The V end lost 4 bases, the J end lost 2 bases, and 10 bases lay between the germline ends. The germline V gene has CDR1 SGHTA and CDR2 FQGTGA. For the CDR3, the DNA is TGTGCCAGCAGCTCTGGCGGCTACACAGATACGCAGTATTTT. This codes for CASSSGGYTDTQYF.

The chain uses TRBV27 and TRBJ1-1; 8 bases align to TRBD1. CDR3 length: 15 residues. With V trimmed by 1 base and J by 2 bases, 3 bases remained unmatched. In germline, CDR1 is MNHEY, CDR2 SMNVEV (reference sequence). In DNA, the CDR3 is TGTGCCAGCAGTTTATTGACAGGGGTAAACACTGAAGCTTTCTTT. It specifies CASSLLTGVNTEAFF.

The chain carries TRBV9 and TRBJ1-1; D not certain. Germline V gene lookup returns CDR1 SGDLS and CDR2 YYNGEE. Trimming pared 4 bases from V and 3 bases from J, leaving 10 bases between. The CDR3 spans 13 residues. The CDR3 DNA follows: TGTGCCAGCAGCCAAAGGGAGTACACTGAAGCTTTCTTT. Translation gives CASSQREYTEAFF.

V is TRBV19 and J is TRBJ1-1; D might be TRBD1 (6 bases). The CDR3 consists of 17 residues. Between the trimmed V and J ends, which lost 7 bases and 2 bases, there was a span of 23 bases. Germline CDR1 and CDR2: LNHDA and SQIVND (reference sequence). The CDR3, as DNA: TGTGCCAGTAATTTCTTAGGGGGGAGCGGGAAAAACACTGAAGCTTTCTTT. Amino acids: CASNFLGGSGKNTEAFF.

J is TRBJ2-1 and V is TRBV5-1; tentatively, D is TRBD1 (5 bases). The CDR3 has 15 residues. The germline CDR1 and CDR2 sequences are SGHRS and YFSETQ. Between the trimmed V and J ends, which lost 4 bases and 9 bases, there was a span of 20 bases. The CDR3 is CASSTIIQGVAEQFF. The CDR3 nucleotides are TGCGCCAGCAGCACGATTATACAAGGGGTGGCTGAGCAGTTCTTC.

In its sample, this clone was seen once. This rearrangement joins TRBV5-4 to TRBJ1-2; D might be TRBD1 (6 bases). Trimming left V 3 bases short and J 8 bases short, with 14 bases between. The CDR3 contains 13 residues. In germline, CDR1 is SGHNT, CDR2 YYREEE (reference sequence). As DNA, the CDR3 is TGTGCCAGCAGCTCGTTGACAGGCGGGGGCTACACCTTC. As protein: CASSSLTGGGYTF.

This chain links TRBV28 with TRBJ1-3, with 7 bases that match TRBD1. The CDR3 is made up of 17 amino acids. CDR1 and CDR2 (germline): MDHEN, SYDVKM. Trimming at V came to 5 bases and at J to 0 bases, leaving 10 bases not matched to a gene. As DNA, the CDR3 is TGTGCCAGCAGTCCCCGACGGGACAGATCCTCTGGAAACACCATATATTTT. Protein: CASSPRRDRSSGNTIYF.